Here is one TCR beta chain with its context. Germline lookup yields CDR1 SNHLY and CDR2 FYNNEI. V was pared by 6 bases and J by 7 bases, with 6 bases of the junction left unmatched. There are 15 residues in the CDR3. In the source study's methods: Estimates of nucleated cell counts were drawn from the amplification of reference gene primers. The protocol was immunoSEQ multiplex PCR, while the TCRdb copy is restricted to in-frame clones and leaves out a portion. Clonal size and the V and J genes are those of that table, whereas D and trimming came from the DNA. The table shows roughly 110,000 clones, with roughly 80% occurring only once. The data stem from a study of blood T cell repertoires in COVID-19. About the research overall: Whether acute or convalescent, the COVID-19 samples came from the United States, Italy and Spain. From T cells, B-cell-depleted T cells, or PBMCs came the material, which was cDNA or gDNA.

Sequencing was performed on peripheral blood. V usage is TRBV2 and J usage is TRBJ2-1; TRBD2 agrees at 13 bases. The origin of this receptor is a human donor in a cohort sampled during active COVID-19. The CDR3 nucleotides are TGTGCCAGCAGCCCTACTAGCGGGAGGGGAAATGAGCAGTTCTTC. Translated, it gives CASSPTSGRGNEQFF. Full variable domain (outside the CDR3, taken from reference TRBV2 and TRBJ2-1): EPEVTQTPSHQVTQMGQEVILRCVPISNHLYFYWYRQILGQKVEFLVSFYNNEISEKSEIFDDQFSVERPDGSNFTLKIRSTKLEDSAMYFCASSPTSGRGNEQFFGPGTRLTVL.